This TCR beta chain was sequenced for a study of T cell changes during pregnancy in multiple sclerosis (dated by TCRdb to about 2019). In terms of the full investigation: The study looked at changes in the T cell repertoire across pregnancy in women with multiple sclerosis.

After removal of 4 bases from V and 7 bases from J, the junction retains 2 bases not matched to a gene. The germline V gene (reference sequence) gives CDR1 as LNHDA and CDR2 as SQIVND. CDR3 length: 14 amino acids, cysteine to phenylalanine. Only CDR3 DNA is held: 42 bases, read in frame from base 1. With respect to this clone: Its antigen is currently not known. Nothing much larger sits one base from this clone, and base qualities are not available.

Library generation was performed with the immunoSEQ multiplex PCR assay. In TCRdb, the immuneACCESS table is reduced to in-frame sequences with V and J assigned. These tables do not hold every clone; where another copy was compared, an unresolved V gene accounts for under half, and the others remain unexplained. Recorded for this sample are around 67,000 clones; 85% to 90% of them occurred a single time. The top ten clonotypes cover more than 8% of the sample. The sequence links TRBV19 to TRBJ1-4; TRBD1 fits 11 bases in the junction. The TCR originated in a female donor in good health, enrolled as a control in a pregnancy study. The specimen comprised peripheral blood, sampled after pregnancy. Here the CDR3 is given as CASSSGQGAEKLFF. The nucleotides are TGTGCCAGTAGTAGTGGACAGGGGGCTGAAAAACTGTTTTTT.